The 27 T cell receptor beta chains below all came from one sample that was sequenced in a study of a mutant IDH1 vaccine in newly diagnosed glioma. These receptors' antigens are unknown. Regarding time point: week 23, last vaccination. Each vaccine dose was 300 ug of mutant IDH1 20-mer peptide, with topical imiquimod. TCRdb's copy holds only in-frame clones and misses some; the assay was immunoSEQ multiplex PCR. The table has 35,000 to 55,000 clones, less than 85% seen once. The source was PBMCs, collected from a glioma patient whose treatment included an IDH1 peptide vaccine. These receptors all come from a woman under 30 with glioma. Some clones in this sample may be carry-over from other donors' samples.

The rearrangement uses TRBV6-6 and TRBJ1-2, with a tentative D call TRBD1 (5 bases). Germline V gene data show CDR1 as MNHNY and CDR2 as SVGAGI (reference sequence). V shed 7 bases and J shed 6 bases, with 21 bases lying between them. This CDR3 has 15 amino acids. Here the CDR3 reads CASTTGEVDWDGYTF. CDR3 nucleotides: TGTGCCAGCACCACGGGGGAAGTAGATTGGGATGGCTACACCTTC.

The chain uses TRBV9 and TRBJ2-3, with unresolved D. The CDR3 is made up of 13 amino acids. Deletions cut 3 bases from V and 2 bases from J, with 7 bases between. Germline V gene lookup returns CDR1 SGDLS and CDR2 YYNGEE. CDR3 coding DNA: TGTGCCAGCAGCGCCCTGTTCACAGATACGCAGTATTTT. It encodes CASSALFTDTQYF.

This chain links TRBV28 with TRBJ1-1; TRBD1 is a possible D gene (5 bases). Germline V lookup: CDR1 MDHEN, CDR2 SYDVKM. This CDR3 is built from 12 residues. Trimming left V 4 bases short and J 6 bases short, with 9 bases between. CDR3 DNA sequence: TGTGCCAGCAGTTCCTGGGACGCTGAAGCTTTCTTT. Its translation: CASSSWDAEAFF.

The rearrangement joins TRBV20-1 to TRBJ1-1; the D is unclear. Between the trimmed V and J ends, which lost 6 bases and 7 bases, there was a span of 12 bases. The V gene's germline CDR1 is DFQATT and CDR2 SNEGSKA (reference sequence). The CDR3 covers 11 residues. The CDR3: CSAARTVEAFF. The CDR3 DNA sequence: TGCAGTGCCGCCCGGACCGTTGAAGCTTTCTTT.

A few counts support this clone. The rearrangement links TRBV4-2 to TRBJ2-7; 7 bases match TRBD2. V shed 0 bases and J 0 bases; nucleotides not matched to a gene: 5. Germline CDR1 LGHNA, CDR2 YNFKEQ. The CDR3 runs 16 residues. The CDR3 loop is CASSQEGSGGSYEQYF. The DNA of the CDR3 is TGTGCCAGCAGCCAAGAAGGATCGGGGGGCTCCTACGAGCAGTACTTC.

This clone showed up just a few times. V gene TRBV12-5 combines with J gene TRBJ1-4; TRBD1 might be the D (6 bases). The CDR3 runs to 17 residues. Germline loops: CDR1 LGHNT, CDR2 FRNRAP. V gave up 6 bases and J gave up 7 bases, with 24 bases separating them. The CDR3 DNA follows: TGTGCTAGTGGCCCTTGGGAGGGGGTGAGGGTAGCTGAAAAACTGTTTTTT. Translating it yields CASGPWEGVRVAEKLFF. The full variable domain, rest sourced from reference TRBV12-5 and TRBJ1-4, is DARVTQTPRHKVTEMGQEVTMRCQPILGHNTVFWYRQTMMQGLELLAYFRNRAPLDDSGMPKDRFSAEMPDATLATLKIQPSEPRDSAVYFCASGPWEGVRVAEKLFFGSGTQLSVL.

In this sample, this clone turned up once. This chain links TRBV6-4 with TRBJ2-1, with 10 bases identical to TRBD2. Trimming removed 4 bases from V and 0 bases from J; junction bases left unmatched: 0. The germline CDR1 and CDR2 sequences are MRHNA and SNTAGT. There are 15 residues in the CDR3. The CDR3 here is CASSASGGSYNEQFF. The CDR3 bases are TGTGCCAGCAGTGCTAGCGGGGGCTCCTACAATGAGCAGTTCTTC.

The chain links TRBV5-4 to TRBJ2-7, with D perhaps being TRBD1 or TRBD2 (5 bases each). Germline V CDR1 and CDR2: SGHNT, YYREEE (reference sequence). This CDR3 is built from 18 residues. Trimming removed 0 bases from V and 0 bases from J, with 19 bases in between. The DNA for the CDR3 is TGTGCCAGCAGCTTGGGGCCGGGGCGGGCTTCAACCTCCTACGAGCAGTACTTC. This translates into CASSLGPGRASTSYEQYF.

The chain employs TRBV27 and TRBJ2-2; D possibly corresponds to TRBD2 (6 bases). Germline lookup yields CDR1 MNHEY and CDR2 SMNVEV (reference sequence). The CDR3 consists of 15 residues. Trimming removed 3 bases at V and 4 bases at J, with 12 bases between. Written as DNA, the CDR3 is TGTGCCAGCAGTTTTGGGGGAGCGGGCACCGGGGAGCTGTTTTTT. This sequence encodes CASSFGGAGTGELFF.

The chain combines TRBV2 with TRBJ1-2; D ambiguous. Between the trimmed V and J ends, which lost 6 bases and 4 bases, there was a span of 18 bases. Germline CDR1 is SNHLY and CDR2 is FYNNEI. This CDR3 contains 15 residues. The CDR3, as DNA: TGTGCCAGCAGGCCTCTTCTCCAGGTCTCCTATGGCTACACCTTC. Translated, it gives CASRPLLQVSYGYTF.

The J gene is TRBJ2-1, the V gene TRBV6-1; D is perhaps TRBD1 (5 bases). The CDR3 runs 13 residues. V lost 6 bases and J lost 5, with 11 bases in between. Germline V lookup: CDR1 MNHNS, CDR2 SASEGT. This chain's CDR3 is CASSQQAHNEQFF. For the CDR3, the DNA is TGTGCCAGCAGCCAACAGGCCCACAATGAGCAGTTCTTC.

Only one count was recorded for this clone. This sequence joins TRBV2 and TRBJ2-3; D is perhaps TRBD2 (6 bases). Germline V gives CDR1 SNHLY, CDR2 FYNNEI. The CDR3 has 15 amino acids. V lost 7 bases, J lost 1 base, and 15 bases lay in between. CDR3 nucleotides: TGTGCCAGCAAGCCCCTAACGGGGGGCACAGATACGCAGTATTTT. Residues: CASKPLTGGTDTQYF. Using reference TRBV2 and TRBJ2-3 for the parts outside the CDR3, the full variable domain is EPEVTQTPSHQVTQMGQEVILRCVPISNHLYFYWYRQILGQKVEFLVSFYNNEISEKSEIFDDQFSVERPDGSNFTLKIRSTKLEDSAMYFCASKPLTGGTDTQYFGPGTRLTVL.

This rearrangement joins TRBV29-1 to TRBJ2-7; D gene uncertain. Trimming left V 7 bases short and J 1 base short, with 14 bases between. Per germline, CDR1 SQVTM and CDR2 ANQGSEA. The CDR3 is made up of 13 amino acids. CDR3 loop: CSASSAASYEQYF. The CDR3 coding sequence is TGCAGCGCTTCCTCGGCTGCGTCCTACGAGCAGTACTTC.

The CDR3 DNA reads TGTGCCAGCAGCTTAAGGGGCTCCCCCTCCTACGAGCAGTACTTC. As protein: CASSLRGSPSYEQYF. V and J are TRBV11-2 and TRBJ2-7; D possibly corresponds to TRBD1 (5 bases). Germline values: CDR1 SGHAT, CDR2 FQNNGV. The CDR3 consists of 15 residues. V lost 2 bases, J lost 0 bases, and 11 bases lay in between.

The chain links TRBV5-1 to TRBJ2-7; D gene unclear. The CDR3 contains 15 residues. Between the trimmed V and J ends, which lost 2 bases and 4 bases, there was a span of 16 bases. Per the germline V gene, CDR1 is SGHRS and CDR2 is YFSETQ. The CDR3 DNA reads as TGCGCCAGCAGCTTTAGCATTGGGCGGCTTTACGAGCAGTACTTC. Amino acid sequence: CASSFSIGRLYEQYF. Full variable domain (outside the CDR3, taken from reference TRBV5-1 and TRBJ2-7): KAGVTQTPRYLIKTRGQQVTLSCSPISGHRSVSWYQQTPGQGLQFLFEYFSETQRNKGNFPGRFSGRQFSNSRSEMNVSTLELGDSALYLCASSFSIGRLYEQYFGPGTRLTVT.

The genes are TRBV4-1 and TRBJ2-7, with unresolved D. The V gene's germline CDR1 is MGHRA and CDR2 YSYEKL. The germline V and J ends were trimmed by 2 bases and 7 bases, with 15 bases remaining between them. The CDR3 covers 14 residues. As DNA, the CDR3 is TGCGCCAGCAGCCAAACTTTGTCGATGGGGGAGCAGTACTTC. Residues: CASSQTLSMGEQYF.

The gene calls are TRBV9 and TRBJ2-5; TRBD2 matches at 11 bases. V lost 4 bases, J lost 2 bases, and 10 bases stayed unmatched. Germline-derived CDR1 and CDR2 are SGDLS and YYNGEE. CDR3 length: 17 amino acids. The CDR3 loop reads CASSISQTSGAQETQYF. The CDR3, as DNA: TGTGCCAGCAGCATCAGCCAGACTAGCGGGGCACAAGAGACCCAGTACTTC.

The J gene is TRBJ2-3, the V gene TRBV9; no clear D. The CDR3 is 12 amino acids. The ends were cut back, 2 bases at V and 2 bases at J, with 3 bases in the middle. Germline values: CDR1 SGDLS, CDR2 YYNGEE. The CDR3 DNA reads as TGTGCCAGCAGCGTGGACACAGATACGCAGTATTTT. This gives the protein CASSVDTDTQYF.

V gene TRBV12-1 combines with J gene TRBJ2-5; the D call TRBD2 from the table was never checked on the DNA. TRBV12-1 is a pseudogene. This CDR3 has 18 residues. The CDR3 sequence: CASSFALAGGPRLETQYF. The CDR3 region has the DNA TGTGCCAGCAGCTTCGCCTTAGCGGGAGGGCCTCGGTTAGAGACCCAGTACTTC.

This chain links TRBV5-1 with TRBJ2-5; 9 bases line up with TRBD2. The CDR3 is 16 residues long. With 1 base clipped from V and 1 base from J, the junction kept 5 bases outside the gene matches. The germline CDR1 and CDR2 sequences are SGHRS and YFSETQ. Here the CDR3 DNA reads TGCGCCAGCAGCTTGAGGGTAGCGGGGGCCCAAGAGACCCAGTACTTC. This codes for CASSLRVAGAQETQYF.

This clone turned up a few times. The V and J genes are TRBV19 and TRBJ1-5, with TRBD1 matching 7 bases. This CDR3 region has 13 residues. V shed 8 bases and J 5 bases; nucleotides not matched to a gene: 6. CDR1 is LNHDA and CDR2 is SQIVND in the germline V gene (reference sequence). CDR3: CASSTGLHQPQHF. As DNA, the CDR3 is TGTGCCAGTTCGACAGGGCTGCATCAGCCCCAGCATTTT. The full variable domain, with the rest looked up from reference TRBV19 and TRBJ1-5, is DGGITQSPKYLFRKEGQNVTLSCEQNLNHDAMYWYRQDPGQGLRLIYYSQIVNDFQKGDIAEGYSVSREKKESFPLTVTSAQKNPTAFYLCASSTGLHQPQHFGDGTRLSIL.

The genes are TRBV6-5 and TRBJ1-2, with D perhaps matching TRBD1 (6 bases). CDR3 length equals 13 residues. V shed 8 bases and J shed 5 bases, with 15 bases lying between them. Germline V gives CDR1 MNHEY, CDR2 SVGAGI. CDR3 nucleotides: TGTGCCAGCTTCGGGGGGGGGCGGTATGGCTACACCTTC. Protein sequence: CASFGGGRYGYTF.

CDR3 coding DNA: TGTGCCAGCAGCGCTCCGGGACAGGGGGCTCGCGAGCAGTACTTC. Protein product: CASSAPGQGAREQYF. This chain links TRBV6-6 with TRBJ2-7; 12 bases fit TRBD1. With V trimmed by 6 bases and J by 6 bases, 9 bases remained unmatched. There are 15 residues in the CDR3. Per the germline V gene, CDR1 is MNHNY and CDR2 is SVGAGI (reference sequence).

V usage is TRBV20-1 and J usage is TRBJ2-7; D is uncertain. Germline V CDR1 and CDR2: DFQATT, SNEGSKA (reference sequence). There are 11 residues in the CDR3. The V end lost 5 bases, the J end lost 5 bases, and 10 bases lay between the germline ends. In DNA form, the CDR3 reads TGCAGTGCTGACATTCGGGACGAGCAGTACTTC. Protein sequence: CSADIRDEQYF.

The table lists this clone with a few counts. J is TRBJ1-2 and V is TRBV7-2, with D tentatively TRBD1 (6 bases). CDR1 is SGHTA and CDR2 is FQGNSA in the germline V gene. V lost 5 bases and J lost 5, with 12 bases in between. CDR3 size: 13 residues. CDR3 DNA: TGTGCCAGCAGCCGCTCACAGGGTTATGGCTACACCTTC. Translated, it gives CASSRSQGYGYTF.

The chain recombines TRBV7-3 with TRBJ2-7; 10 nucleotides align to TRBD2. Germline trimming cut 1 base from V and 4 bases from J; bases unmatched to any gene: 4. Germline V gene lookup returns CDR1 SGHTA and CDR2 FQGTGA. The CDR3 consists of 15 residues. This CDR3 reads CASSLMLAGEYEQYF. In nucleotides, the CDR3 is TGTGCCAGCAGCTTAATGCTAGCGGGAGAATACGAGCAGTACTTC.

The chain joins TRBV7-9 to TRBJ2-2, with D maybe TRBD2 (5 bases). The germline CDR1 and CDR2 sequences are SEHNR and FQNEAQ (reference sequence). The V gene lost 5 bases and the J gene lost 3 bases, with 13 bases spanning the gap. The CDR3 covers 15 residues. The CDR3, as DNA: TGTGCCAGCAGCCCGGACCTGAGGGACACCGGGGAGCTGTTTTTT. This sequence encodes CASSPDLRDTGELFF.